This T cell receptor beta chain stems from a study of shared clonotypes between healthy human individuals (dated by TCRdb to between 2020 and 2021). For the wider study: The cohort included three men and a couple of women between 18 and 49 years of age. For each donor, CD4 naive and CD4 memory were each given three plates, CD8 naive was given two plates, and CD8 memory was given one plate. Blood TCR repertoires of roughly five healthy adults were deeply sequenced to estimate repertoire size and the extent of clonotype sharing between individuals. Different laboratories and diverse techniques were used to prepare libraries and sequence TCR repertoires, to increase sequencing depth and limit assay-specific biases. Per donor, leukapheresis produced somewhere between about 0.9 and 9.5 billion PBMCs.

CDR1 and CDR2, looked up from the germline V gene, are SGHTA and FQGNSA. The germline V end is reduced by 6 bases and the J end by 0 bases; junction bases left unmatched: 7. The CDR3 covers 15 residues, taking in both the cysteine and the phenylalanine. Of the read, only the CDR3 DNA is kept; its 45 bases are in frame from base 1. Concerning this clone: Its cognate antigen has yet to be identified. Base qualities are not at hand, and no much larger clone is one base apart.

Using the deep immunoSEQ assay, multiplex PCR amplified TCR CDR3 regions from genomic DNA. For each cell subset, the extracted genomic DNA was distributed evenly across all wells of several immunoSEQ 96-well plates, and each plate served as one replicate. Each replicate PCR for sorted subsets received approximately 200 ng genomic DNA, equal to roughly 30,000 T cell genomes. Purified libraries were measured with a Qubit 3.0 fluorometer, size-checked on a Bioanalyzer 2100, and measured again with the KAPA Library Quantification kit. Each immunoSEQ 96-well plate was sequenced on its own single-read 150-cycle Illumina NextSeq 550 flow cell. In the authors' own workflow: Because the immunoSEQ output held only junctional sequences and lacked quality scores, the filtering could not match the filtering applied to full-length reads. To assign V/J genes and CDR3, sequences were annotated using PyIR, a Python wrapper for IgBLAST v1.9, with IMGT germline references. Reads with weak V/J assignments (E-value above 1e-6), missing CDR3, stop codons, out-of-frame junctions, or ambiguous translated residues were removed. V3J clonotypes were defined as sequences sharing an identical inferred V gene, J gene, and CDR3 amino acid sequence. The percentage overlap between two repertoires was calculated by dividing the number of shared unique clonotypes by the size of the smaller repertoire. RTK rarefaction, the Chao1 estimator, and Recon v2.1 estimates of unobserved clonotypes were used to assess repertoire richness. Generation probabilities for all TCRbeta clonotypes obtained by the gDNA method from a few donors were computed using OLGA. TCRdb limited this immuneACCESS table to in-frame rearrangements with V and J called. A share of clones is missing; checked studies link under half to unresolved V genes, and the rest is unexplained. V and J calls and clone size are copied from that table; D and trimming were computed from the DNA. The table for this sample lists 2.3 million or so clones; 93% of them were counted only once. Jointly, the top ten make up 0.39% of the sample.

Here is what the overall study found, with its caveats: Pairwise subsampling led to the expectation that sequencing depth would affect the degree of clonotype sharing among donors. Compared with non-shared clonotypes, clonotypes shared by all four sorted-subset donors had higher generation probabilities. Estimated clonotype richness was generally larger for naive than for memory subsets. Sampling was restricted to blood, and TCR repertoires in tissues likely differ from the TCR repertoires found in blood. Because the study included a small number of donors, the genetic and exposure-history diversity represented was limited. Sharing across a few donors was observed for approximately 5% of naive CD4, over 3% of naive CD8, 2% to 2.5% of memory CD4, and around 0.4% of memory CD8 clonotypes. Even with the large sequencing depth, rarefaction of the sorted-subset datasets indicated that sequencing was incomplete.

Donors were healthy HIV-negative adults with no recently reported acute infections or vaccinations. All donors were Caucasian adults living in Nashville, Tennessee, USA. Magnetic negative selection was used to enrich CD4+ T cells, after which naive cells were positively selected on CD45RA and the negative fraction became the memory subset. After blood collection by leukapheresis, PBMCs were isolated using Ficoll-Histopaque density gradient centrifugation and then cryopreserved in the vapor phase of liquid nitrogen. Analytical flow cytometry was used to check the purity and quantity of every magnetically sorted T cell population. Genomic DNA was isolated from every sorted fraction and measured by UV absorbance on a Nanodrop 2000c.

The chain joins TRBV7-2 to TRBJ2-7; the central 8 bases match TRBD2. The sequence was obtained from a man between 18 and 29 years old in good health. Some clones in this sample may be carry-over from other donors' samples. Sequencing used naive CD4+ T cells from PBMCs. What the cell subset or site label conveys for this sample: CD45RA+ positively selected. In nucleotide form, the sequence is TGTGCCAGCAGTTTGGGGCGGGGGGCCTCCTACGAGCAGTACTTC. It specifies CASSLGRGASYEQYF.